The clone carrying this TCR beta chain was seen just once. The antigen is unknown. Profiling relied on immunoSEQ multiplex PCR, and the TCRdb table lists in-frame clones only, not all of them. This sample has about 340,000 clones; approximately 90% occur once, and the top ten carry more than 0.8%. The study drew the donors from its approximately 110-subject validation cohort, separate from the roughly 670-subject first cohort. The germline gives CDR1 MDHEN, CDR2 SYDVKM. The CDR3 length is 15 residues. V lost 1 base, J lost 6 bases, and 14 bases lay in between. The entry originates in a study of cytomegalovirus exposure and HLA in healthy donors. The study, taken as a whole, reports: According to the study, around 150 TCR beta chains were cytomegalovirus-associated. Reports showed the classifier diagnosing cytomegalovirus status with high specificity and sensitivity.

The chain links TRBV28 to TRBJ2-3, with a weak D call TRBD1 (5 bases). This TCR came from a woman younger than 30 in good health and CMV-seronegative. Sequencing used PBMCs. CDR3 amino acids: CASSLFRTPGDTQYF. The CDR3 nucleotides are TGTGCCAGCAGTTTATTTAGGACACCCGGCGATACGCAGTATTTT.